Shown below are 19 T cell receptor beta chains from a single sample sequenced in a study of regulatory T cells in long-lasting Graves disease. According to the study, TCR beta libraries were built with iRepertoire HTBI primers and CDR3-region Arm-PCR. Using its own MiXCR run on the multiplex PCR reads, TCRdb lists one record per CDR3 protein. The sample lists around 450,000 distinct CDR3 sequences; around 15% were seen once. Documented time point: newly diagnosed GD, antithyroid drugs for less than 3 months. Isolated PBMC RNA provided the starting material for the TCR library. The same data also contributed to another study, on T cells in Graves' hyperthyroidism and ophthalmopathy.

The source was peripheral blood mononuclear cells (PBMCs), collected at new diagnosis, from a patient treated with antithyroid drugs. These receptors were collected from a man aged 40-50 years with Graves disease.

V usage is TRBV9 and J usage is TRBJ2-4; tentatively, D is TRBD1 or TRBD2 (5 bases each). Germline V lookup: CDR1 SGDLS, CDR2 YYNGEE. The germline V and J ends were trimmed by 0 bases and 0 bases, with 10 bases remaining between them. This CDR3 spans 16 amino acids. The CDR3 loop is CASSVGDALAKNIQYF. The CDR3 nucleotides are TGTGCCAGCAGCGTAGGGGACGCGCTAGCCAAAAACATTCAGTACTTC.

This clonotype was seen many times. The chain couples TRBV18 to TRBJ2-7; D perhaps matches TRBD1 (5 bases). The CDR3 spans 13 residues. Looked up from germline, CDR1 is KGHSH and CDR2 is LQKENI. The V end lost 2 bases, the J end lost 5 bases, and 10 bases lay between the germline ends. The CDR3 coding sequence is TGTGCCAGCTCACCAGCTAAGGGGCACGAGCAGTACTTC. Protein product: CASSPAKGHEQYF.

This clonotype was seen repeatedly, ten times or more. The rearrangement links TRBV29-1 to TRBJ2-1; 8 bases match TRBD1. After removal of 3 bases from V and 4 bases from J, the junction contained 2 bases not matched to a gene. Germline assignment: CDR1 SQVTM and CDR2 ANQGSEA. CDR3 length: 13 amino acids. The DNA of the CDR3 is TGCAGCGTTGAGACAGGGGTTTACAATGAGCAGTTCTTC. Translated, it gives CSVETGVYNEQFF.

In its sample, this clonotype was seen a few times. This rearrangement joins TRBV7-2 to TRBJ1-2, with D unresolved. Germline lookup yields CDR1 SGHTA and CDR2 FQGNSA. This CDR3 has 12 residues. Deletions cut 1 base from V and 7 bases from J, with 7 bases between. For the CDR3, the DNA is TGTGCCAGCAGCTTAGTTCTGGGTGGCTACACCTTC. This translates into CASSLVLGGYTF.

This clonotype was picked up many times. Here the CDR3 DNA reads TGTGCCAGCAGCTTAGACAGGGAAGATACGCAGTATTTT. This encodes CASSLDREDTQYF. V usage is TRBV11-2 and J usage is TRBJ2-3, with D possibly matching TRBD1 (5 bases). Germline CDR1 is SGHAT and CDR2 is FQNNGV. V lost 0 bases and J lost 5, with 6 bases in between. This CDR3 is built from 13 residues.

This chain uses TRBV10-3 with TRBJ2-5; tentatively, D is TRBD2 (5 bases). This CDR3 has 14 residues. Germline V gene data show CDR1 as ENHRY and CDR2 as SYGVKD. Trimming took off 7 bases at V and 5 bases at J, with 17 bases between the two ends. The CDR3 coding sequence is TGTGCCATCACCCCCGGACTTAAGTCGGAGACCCAGTACTTC. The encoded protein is CAITPGLKSETQYF.

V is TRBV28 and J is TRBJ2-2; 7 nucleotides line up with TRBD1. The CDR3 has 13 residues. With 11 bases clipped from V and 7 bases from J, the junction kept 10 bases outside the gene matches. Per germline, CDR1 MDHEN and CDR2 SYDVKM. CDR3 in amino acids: CAAKTGNVGELFF. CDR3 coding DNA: TGTGCCGCAAAGACAGGGAACGTCGGGGAGCTGTTTTTT.

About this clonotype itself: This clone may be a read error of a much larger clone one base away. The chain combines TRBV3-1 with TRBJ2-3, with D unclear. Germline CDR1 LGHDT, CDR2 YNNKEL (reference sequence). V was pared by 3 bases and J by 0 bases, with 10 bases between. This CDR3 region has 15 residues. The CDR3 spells CASSHDWGSTDTQYF. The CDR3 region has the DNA TGTGCCAGCAGCCACGATTGGGGTAGCACAGATACGCAGTATTTT.

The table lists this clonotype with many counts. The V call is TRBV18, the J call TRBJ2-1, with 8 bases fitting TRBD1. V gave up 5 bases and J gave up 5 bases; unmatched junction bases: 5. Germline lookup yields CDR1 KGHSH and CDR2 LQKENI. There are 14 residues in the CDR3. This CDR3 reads CASSSGQGHNEQFF. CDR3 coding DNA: TGTGCCAGCTCATCCGGACAGGGCCACAATGAGCAGTTCTTC.

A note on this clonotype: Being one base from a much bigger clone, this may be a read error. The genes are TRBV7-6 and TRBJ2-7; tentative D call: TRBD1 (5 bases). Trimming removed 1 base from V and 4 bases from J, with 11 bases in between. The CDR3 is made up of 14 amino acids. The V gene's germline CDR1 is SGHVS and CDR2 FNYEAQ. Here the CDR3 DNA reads TGTGCCAGCAGCTTAGAGGGGTCAGCTTACGAGCAGTACTTC. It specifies CASSLEGSAYEQYF.

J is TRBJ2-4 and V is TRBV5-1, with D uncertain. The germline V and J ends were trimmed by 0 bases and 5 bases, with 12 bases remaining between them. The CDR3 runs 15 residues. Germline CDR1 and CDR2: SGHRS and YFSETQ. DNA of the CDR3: TGCGCCAGCAGCTTGGCCTTGAACGCGGAAAACATTCAGTACTTC. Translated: CASSLALNAENIQYF.

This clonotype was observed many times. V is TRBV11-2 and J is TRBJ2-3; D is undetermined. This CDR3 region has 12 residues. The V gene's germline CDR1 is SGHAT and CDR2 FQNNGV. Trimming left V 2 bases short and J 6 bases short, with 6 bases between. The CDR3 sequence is CASSLSGDTQYF. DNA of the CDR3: TGTGCCAGCAGCTTAAGTGGGGATACGCAGTATTTT.

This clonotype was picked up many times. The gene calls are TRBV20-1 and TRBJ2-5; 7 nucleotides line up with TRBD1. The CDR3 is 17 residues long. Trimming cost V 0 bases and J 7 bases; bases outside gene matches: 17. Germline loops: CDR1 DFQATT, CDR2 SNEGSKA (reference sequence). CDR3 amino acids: CSARDTRQGRASGTQYF. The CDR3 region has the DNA TGCAGTGCTAGAGATACCCGACAGGGAAGGGCATCGGGGACCCAGTACTTC.

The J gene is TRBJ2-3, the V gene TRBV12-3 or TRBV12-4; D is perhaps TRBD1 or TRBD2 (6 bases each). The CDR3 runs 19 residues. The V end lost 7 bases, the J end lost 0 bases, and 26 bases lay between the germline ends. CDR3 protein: CASTSRAGTQIPSTDTQYF. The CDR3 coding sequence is TGTGCCAGCACCTCTCGGGCGGGGACACAAATCCCTAGCACAGATACGCAGTATTTT.

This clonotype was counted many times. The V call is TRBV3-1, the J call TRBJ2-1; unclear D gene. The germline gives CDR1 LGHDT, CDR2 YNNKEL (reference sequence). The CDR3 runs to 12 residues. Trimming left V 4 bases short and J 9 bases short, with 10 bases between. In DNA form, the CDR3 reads TGTGCCAGCAGCCGCATTAGTGGTGAGCAGTTCTTC. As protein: CASSRISGEQFF.

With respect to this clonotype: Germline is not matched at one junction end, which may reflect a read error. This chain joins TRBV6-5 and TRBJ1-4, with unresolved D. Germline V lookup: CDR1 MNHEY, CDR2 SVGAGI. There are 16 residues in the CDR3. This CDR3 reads CASSYLRRTANEELFF. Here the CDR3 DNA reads TGTGCCAGCAGTTACTTAAGACGGACTGCTAATGAAGAACTGTTTTTT.

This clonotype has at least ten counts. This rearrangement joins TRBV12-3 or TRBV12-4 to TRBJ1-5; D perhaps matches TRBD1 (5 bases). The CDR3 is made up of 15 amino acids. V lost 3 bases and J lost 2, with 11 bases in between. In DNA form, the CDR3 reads TGTGCCAGCAGTTTCCAGGGCCCGGGCAATCAGCCCCAGCATTTT. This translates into CASSFQGPGNQPQHF.

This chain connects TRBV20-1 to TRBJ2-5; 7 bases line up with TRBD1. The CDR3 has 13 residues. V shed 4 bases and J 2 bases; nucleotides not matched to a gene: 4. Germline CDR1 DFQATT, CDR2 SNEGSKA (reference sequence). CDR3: CSAIRGRQETQYF. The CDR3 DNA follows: TGCAGTGCTATAAGGGGGCGGCAAGAGACCCAGTACTTC.

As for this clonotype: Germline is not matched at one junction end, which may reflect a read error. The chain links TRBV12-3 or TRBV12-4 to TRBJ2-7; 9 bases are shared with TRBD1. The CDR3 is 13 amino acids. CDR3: CVSSRDRVYEQYF. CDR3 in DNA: TGTGTCAGCAGTAGGGACAGGGTTTACGAGCAGTACTTC.